This T cell receptor beta chain emerged from a study of T cell repertoires in cytomegalovirus infection. Findings of the study overall: HLA-C-restricted CMV-specific TCR beta clonotypes were dominant in the ex vivo response.

This clonotype was detected a few times. Its antigen is currently unknown. TCRdb itself ran the reads through MiXCR, one entry per CDR3 protein. The sample has fewer than 200,000 distinct CDR3 sequences, roughly a fifth seen once. The CDR3 length is 15 residues. Trimming left V 6 bases short and J 8 bases short, with 17 bases between. Sample: PBMCs. The receptor's source is a human donor in good health (CMV status not recorded). Some clones in this sample may be carry-over from other donors' samples. The chain carries TRBV12-3 or TRBV12-4 and TRBJ1-6; D call uncertain. The CDR3 DNA is TGTGCCAGCAGGGCCCGGGGATCGGCATATTCACCCCTCCACTTT. This encodes CASRARGSAYSPLHF.